Listed below are T cell receptor beta chains from one sample, sequenced in a study of beta chain features in type 1 diabetes. The protocol was immunoSEQ multiplex PCR, while the TCRdb copy is restricted to in-frame clones and leaves out a portion. This sample carries 250,000 or so clones, more than 11% of them seen once, and the ten largest clones take approximately 0.021%. Sequenced input: naive CD4+ T cells from blood. Every receptor here comes from a man aged 25 to 45 with type 1 diabetes. The CDR3 runs from the conserved cysteine through the conserved F or W. The D gene is left open where the match is weak. Clone size appears in some rows only: once, few, many, or a class for an expanded clone.

size	V	D	J	DNA	CDR3
NA	TRBV6-5	TRBD1	TRBJ2-2	TGTGCCAGCAGTTACTCCGGGACAGGGGGCACCGGGGAGCTGTTTTTT	CASSYSGTGGTGELFF
few	TRBV6-6	TRBD1	TRBJ1-5	TGTGCCGCCCGGGGACAGGGGGCGGCCGGCAATCAGCCCCAGCATTTT	CAARGQGAAGNQPQHF
NA	TRBV18	NA	TRBJ2-2	TGTGCCAGCTCACCAGCGGTCACCGGGGAGCTGTTTTTT	CASSPAVTGELFF
few	TRBV7-2	NA	TRBJ2-7	TGTGCCAGCAGCTTACTGGGCAGTACCTACGAGCAGTACTTC	CASSLLGSTYEQYF
few	TRBV29-1	TRBD2	TRBJ2-1	TGCAGCGTTGCGTTGTTAGCGGGTCCGGGGGGGCAGTTCTTC	CSVALLAGPGGQFF
NA	TRBV2	TRBD1	TRBJ1-5	TGTGCCAGTGCGGGGGGGTCGACAGGGGGCGTTCAGCCCCAGCATTTT	CASAGGSTGGVQPQHF
few	TRBV29-1	TRBD2	TRBJ2-5	TGCGGCGTTGAAGATCTGGTAGCGGGGGAAGGAGAGACCCAGTACTTC	CGVEDLVAGEGETQYF
few	TRBV6-5	TRBD1	TRBJ2-2	TGTGCCAGCAGTTTCTTCGGGACAGCGAACACCGGGGAGCTGTTTTTT	CASSFFGTANTGELFF
few	TRBV30	TRBD1	TRBJ1-2	TGTGCCTGCAATACAGGGGGGGATGGCTACACCTTC	CACNTGGDGYTF
few	TRBV18	TRBD1	TRBJ2-7	TGTGCCAGCTCACCAGAGACAGGGGCCTACGAGCAGTACTTC	CASSPETGAYEQYF
few	TRBV6-1	NA	TRBJ1-5	TGTGCCAGCAGTGTGAAGGGAGGGAATCAGCCCCAGCATTTT	CASSVKGGNQPQHF
NA	TRBV7-9	TRBD1	TRBJ1-5	TGTGCCAGCAGCTTAGTCGGCAGGGGGCGGAATCAGCCCCAGCATTTT	CASSLVGRGRNQPQHF
few	TRBV4-1	TRBD2	TRBJ2-3	TGCGCCAGCAGCCACCCTCAGTCCGGGAGGGCCGGAGATACGCAGTATTTT	CASSHPQSGRAGDTQYF
few	TRBV10-3	NA	TRBJ1-6	TGTGCCATCAGTGAGGGCAGGGGTCGTTCACCCCTCCACTTT	CAISEGRGRSPLHF
few	TRBV25-1	NA	TRBJ2-1	TGTGCCAGCAGTGAAAGGGGGAGAGGTAATGAGCAGTTCTTC	CASSERGRGNEQFF
few	TRBV9	NA	TRBJ1-4	TGTGCCAGCAGAACCCCCCAGGGAGGAAATGAAAAACTGTTTTTT	CASRTPQGGNEKLFF
NA	TRBV28	TRBD1	TRBJ1-5	TGTGCCAGCAGACCCGGGACAGGCCTCAATCAGCCCCAGCATTTT	CASRPGTGLNQPQHF
NA	TRBV29-1	NA	TRBJ2-1	TGCAGCGTTGATCGCCAGGGCCTCCACGAGCAGTTCTTC	CSVDRQGLHEQFF
NA	TRBV11-2	TRBD1	TRBJ1-1	TGTGCCAGCAGCCATCCGCGACAGGGTCGGGGCACTGAAGCTTTCTTT	CASSHPRQGRGTEAFF
NA	TRBV9	NA	TRBJ2-3	TGTGCCAGCAGCGGGGGCCTTTTTAGCACAGATACGCAGTATTTT	CASSGGLFSTDTQYF
NA	TRBV5-1	TRBD1	TRBJ2-1	TGCGCCAGCAGCTTGGCGGGGCAGGGGGCGAAGAATGAGCAGTTCTTC	CASSLAGQGAKNEQFF
NA	TRBV25-1	NA	TRBJ2-7	TGTGCCAGCAGTGATTCAGGGGGGACCTACGAGCAGTACTTC	CASSDSGGTYEQYF
NA	TRBV10-3	TRBD1	TRBJ2-7	TGTGCCATCAGCTGGGGACAGGGGGGCGAGCAGTACTTC	CAISWGQGGEQYF
few	TRBV30	TRBD1	TRBJ2-7	TGTGCCTGGAGCCCAGGGGGTACCCACGAGCAGTACTTC	CAWSPGGTHEQYF
NA	TRBV18	NA	TRBJ2-7	TGTGCCAGCTCACCCCTAACGGGAGAGCTACAAGAGCAGTACTTC	CASSPLTGELQEQYF
NA	TRBV14	NA	TRBJ2-5	TGTGCCAGCAGCCAAGAAGCCCGCCAGACCCAGTACTTC	CASSQEARQTQYF
few	TRBV5-1	NA	TRBJ1-2	TGCGCCAGCAGCCCTGACAGAAACTATGGCTACACCTTC	CASSPDRNYGYTF
NA	TRBV5-1	TRBD1	TRBJ1-2	TGCGCCAGCAGCTTGCGGCAGGGGGAAGGCTACACCTTC	CASSLRQGEGYTF
few	TRBV7-9	NA	TRBJ2-5	TGTGCCAGCAGCCGGACAAGTAGGCAAGAGACCCAGTACTTC	CASSRTSRQETQYF
few	TRBV30	NA	TRBJ1-2	TGTGCCTGGAGCTCAGCCTCGGGGAACTATGGCTACACCTTC	CAWSSASGNYGYTF
NA	TRBV10-2	NA	TRBJ2-5	TGCGCCAGCAGTGAGTTGGGCCAGGAGACCCAGTACTTC	CASSELGQETQYF
NA	TRBV10-3	TRBD1	TRBJ1-5	TGTGCCATCAGTGAAGGGACAGGCCTCCGGCCCCAGCATTTT	CAISEGTGLRPQHF
few	TRBV30	TRBD1	TRBJ1-5	TGTGCCTGGAGTAACTCCGGACAGGGGAATCAGCCCCAGCATTTT	CAWSNSGQGNQPQHF
few	TRBV6-6	NA	TRBJ1-5	TGTGCCAGCAGTTTCAATTCAGGGAGCAATCAGCCCCAGCATTTT	CASSFNSGSNQPQHF
NA	TRBV30	NA	TRBJ1-2	TGTGCCTGGAGTGGAGGGGGTTACTATGGCTACACCTTC	CAWSGGGYYGYTF
NA	TRBV18	NA	TRBJ2-7	TGTGCCAGCTCACCCAGGGGGGCATTCGACGAGCAGTACTTC	CASSPRGAFDEQYF